This T cell receptor beta chain emerged from a study of graft-versus-host responses after intestinal transplantation (dated by TCRdb to the early 2020s). Background for the entire study: The transplants that recipients got were multivisceral, liver-intestinal, or isolated intestinal. The cohort enrolled under 25 intestinal transplant recipients including one retransplant, and 3 patients lacking pretransplant specimens were excluded. Rather than going through the commercial service, samples from a few later patients were sequenced in-house on an Illumina MiSeq and processed with MiXCR. Alloreactive clones were identified by sequencing pre-transplant mixed lymphocyte reaction products and comparing them with unstimulated pre-transplant donor and recipient T cells. After intestinal transplantation, graft-versus-host and host-versus-graft alloreactive T cell clones were followed in the graft, circulation and bone marrow using bulk TCR-beta CDR3 sequencing. Donor T cell macrochimerism was defined as a peak of at least 4% donor T cells among recipient peripheral blood mononuclear cells. Every recipient was given anti-thymocyte globulin induction, followed by about three years of maintenance tacrolimus and steroids.

Library prep was done by the immunoSEQ multiplex PCR assay. For most patients, genomic DNA was subjected to high-throughput TCR-beta CDR3 sequencing by Adaptive Biotechnologies. The authors processed their data as follows. Adaptive's ImmunoSEQ software was the source of the TCR sequencing data for roughly 19 patients, while a few other patients were processed with MiXCR and VDJtools. CDR3 nucleotide sequences shared between donor and recipient were removed because their origin could not be assigned. At least 2-fold expansion over unstimulated cells and a minimum CFSE-low frequency of 0.002% (template counts) or 0.001% (read counts) were required for clones to be classified as alloreactive. Clones were considered mappable if detected in sequenced pre-transplant spleen, lymph node, or MLR CFSE-low populations of the donor or recipient. The cumulative frequency of alloreactive clones was calculated as a percentage of all sequences, weighted by copy number. In its TCRdb copy, this immuneACCESS table keeps in-frame sequences only and misses some clones. Where compared with another copy, unresolved V genes explain less than half of these, and the others have no known cause. V and J calls plus clone size are reproduced from that table; the DNA served to infer D and trimming. The sample table records about 16,000 clones; approximately 88% of these occur just once. The ten largest clones capture about 6.3% of the sample.

In the first month after transplant, blood samples were collected up to 4 times, and after that at least monthly when available. On this clone: No cognate antigen has been identified for it. No per-base quality is available; no much larger clone lies one base away.

Study-wide conclusions, independent of this receptor: Early after transplant, peak levels of circulating GvH clones were associated with declines in HvG clones. GvH clones were detected in recipient bone marrow, and some of these GvH clones were observed earlier in ileal mucosa or blood, consistent with an intestinal mucosal origin. Conclusions were limited by the relatively low number and heterogeneity of intestinal transplant patients. High GvH to HvG T cell clonal ratios were observed in the allografts of patients with donor T cell macrochimerism.

The source was PBMCs, collected around 110 days after intestinal transplant. This receptor was taken from a human patient who received an intestinal transplant, so some T cells may come from the graft donor.

The CDR3 has the sequence CASSPSGTSYNEQFF. The DNA is TGCGCCAGCAGCCCTAGCGGCACCTCCTACAATGAGCAGTTCTTC. The sequence links TRBV4-1 to TRBJ2-1; TRBD2 lines up with 7 middle nucleotides. V is pruned by 4 bases and J by 0 bases, leaving 3 bases of the junction without a gene match. Via the germline V gene, CDR1 is MGHRA and CDR2 YSYEKL. The CDR3 has 15 amino acids, counting the end cysteine and phenylalanine. Just the 45-base CDR3 DNA is kept, in frame starting at base 1.